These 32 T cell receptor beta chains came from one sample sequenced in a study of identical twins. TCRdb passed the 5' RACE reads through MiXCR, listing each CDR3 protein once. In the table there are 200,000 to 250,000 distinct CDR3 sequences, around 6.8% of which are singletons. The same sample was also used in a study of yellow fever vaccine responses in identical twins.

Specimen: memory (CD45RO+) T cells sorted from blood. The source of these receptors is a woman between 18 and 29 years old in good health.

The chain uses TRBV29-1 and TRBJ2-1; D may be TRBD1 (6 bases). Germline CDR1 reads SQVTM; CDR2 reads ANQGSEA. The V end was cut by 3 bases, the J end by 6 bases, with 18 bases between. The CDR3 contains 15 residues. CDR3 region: CSVEKRQGHSNEQFF. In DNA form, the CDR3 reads TGCAGCGTTGAGAAGCGTCAGGGGCATTCCAATGAGCAGTTCTTC.

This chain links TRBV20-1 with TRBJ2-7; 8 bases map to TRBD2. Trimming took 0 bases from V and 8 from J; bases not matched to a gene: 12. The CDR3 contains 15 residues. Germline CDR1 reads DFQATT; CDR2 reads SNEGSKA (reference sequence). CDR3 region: CSARDFWREVDQQYF. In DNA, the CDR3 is TGCAGTGCTAGAGATTTTTGGCGGGAGGTCGACCAGCAGTACTTC.

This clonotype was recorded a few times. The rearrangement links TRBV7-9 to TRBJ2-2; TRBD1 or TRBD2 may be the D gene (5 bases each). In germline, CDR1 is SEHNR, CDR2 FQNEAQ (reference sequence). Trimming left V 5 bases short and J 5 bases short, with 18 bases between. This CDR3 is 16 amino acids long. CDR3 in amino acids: CASSQGGGGGTGELFF. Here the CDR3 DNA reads TGTGCCAGCAGCCAGGGTGGCGGTGGCGGGACCGGGGAGCTGTTTTTT.

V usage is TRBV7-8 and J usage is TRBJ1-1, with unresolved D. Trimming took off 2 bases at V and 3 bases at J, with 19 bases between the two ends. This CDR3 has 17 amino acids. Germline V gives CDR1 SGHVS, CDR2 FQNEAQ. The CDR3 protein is CASSLSTGSVMYTEAFF. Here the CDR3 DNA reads TGTGCCAGCAGCTTAAGCACGGGTTCGGTGATGTACACTGAAGCTTTCTTT.

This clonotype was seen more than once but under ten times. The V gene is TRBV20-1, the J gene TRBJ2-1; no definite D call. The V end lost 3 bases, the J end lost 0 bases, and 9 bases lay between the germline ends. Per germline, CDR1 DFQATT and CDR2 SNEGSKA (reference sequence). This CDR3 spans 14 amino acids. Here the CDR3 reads CSARVMSSYNEQFF. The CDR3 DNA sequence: TGCAGTGCTAGGGTCATGAGCTCCTACAATGAGCAGTTCTTC.

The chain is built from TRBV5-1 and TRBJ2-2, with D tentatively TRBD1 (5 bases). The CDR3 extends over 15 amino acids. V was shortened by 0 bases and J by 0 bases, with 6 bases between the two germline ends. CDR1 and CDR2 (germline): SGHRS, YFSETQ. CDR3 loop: CASSLEGPNTGELFF. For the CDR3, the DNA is TGCGCCAGCAGCTTGGAGGGGCCGAACACCGGGGAGCTGTTTTTT.

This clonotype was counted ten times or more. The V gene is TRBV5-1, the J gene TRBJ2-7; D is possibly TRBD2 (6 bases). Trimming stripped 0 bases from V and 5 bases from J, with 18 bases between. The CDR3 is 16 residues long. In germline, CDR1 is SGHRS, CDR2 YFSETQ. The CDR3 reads CASSLGAGKAGHEQYF. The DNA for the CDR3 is TGCGCCAGCAGCTTGGGGGCCGGGAAGGCGGGACACGAGCAGTACTTC.

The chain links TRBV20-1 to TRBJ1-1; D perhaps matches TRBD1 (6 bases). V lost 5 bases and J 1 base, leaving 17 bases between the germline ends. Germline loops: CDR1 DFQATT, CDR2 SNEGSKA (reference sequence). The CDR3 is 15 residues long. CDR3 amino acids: CSAFSVGTPNTEAFF. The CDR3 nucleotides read TGCAGTGCTTTCTCGGTAGGGACACCGAACACTGAAGCTTTCTTT.

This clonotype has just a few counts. DNA for the CDR3: TGCGCCAGCAGCCGCTTAGATGCAGGGACACCCCTGTTCTTC. This codes for CASSRLDAGTPLFF. This chain links TRBV4-3 with TRBJ2-1, with D possibly matching TRBD1 (6 bases). This CDR3 region has 14 residues. Trimming pared 4 bases from V and 15 bases from J, leaving 22 bases between. Per germline, CDR1 LGHNA and CDR2 YSLEER.

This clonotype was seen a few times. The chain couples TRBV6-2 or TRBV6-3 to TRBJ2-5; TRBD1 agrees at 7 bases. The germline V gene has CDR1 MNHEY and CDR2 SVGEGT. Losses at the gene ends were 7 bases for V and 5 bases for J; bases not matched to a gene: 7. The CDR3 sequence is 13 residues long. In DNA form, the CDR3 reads TGTGCCAGCACAGACAGGGTCGGGGAGACCCAGTACTTC. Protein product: CASTDRVGETQYF.

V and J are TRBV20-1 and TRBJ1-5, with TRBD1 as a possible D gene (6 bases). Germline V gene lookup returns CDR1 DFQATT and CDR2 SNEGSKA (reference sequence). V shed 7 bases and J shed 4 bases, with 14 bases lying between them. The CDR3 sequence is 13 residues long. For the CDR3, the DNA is TGCAGTGTCAGGGGTGGGGATAATCAGCCCCAGCATTTT. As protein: CSVRGGDNQPQHF.

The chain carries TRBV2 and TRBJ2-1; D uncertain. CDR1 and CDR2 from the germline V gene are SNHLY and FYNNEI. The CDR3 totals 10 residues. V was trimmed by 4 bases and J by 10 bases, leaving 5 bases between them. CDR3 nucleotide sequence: TGTGCCAGCAGTGTCCGGGAGCAGTTCTTC. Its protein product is CASSVREQFF. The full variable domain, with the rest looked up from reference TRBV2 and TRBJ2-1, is EPEVTQTPSHQVTQMGQEVILRCVPISNHLYFYWYRQILGQKVEFLVSFYNNEISEKSEIFDDQFSVERPDGSNFTLKIRSTKLEDSAMYFCASSVREQFFGPGTRLTVL.

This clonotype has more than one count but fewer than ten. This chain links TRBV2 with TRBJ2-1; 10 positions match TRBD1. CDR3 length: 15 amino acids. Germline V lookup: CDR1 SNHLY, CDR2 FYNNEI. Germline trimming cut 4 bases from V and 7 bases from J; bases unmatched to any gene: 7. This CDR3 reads CASSGATGGGNEQFF. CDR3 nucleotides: TGTGCCAGCAGTGGAGCGACAGGGGGCGGGAATGAGCAGTTCTTC.

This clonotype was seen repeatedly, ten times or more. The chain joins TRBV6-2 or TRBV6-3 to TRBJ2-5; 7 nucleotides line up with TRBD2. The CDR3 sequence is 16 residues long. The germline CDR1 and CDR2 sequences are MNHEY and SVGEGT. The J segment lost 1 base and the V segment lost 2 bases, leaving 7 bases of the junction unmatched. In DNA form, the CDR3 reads TGTGCCAGCAGTTACCCAGCTAGCGGAACCCAAGAGACCCAGTACTTC. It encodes CASSYPASGTQETQYF.

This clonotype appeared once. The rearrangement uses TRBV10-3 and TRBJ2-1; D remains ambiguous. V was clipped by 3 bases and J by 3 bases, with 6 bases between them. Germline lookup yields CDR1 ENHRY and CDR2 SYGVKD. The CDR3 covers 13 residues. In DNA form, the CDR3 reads TGTGCCATCAGTGACGTAGGCTACAATGAGCAGTTCTTC. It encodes CAISDVGYNEQFF.

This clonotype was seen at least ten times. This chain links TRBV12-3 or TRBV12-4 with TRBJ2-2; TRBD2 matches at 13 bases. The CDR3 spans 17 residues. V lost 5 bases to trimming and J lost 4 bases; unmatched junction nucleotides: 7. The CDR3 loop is CASSRTSGSARTGELFF. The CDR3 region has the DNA TGTGCCAGCAGTCGGACTAGCGGGAGTGCGCGCACCGGGGAGCTGTTTTTT.

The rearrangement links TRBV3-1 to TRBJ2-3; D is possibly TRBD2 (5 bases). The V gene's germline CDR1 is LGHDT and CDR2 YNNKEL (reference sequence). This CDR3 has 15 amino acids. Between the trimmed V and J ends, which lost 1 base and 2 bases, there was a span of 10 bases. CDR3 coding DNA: TGTGCCAGCAGCCAAGCCACTAGTCTCACAGATACGCAGTATTTT. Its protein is CASSQATSLTDTQYF.

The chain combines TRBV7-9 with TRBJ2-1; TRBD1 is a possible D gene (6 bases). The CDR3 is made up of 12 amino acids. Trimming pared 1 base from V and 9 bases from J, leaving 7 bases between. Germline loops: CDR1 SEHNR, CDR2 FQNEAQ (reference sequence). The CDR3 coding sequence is TGTGCCAGCAGCTTAGGGGGGCTTGAGCAGTTCTTC. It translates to CASSLGGLEQFF.

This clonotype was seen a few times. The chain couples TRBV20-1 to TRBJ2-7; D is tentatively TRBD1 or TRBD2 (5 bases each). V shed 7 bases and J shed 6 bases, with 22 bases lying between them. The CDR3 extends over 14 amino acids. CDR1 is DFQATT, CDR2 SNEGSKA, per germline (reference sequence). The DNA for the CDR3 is TGCAGTGTTGGGGGTGGGATCAGCGCCCGCGAGCAGTACTTC. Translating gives CSVGGGISAREQYF.

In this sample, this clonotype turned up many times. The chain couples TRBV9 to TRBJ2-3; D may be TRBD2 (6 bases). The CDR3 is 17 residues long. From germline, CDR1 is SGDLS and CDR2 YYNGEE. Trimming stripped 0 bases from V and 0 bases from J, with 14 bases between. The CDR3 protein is CASSVGLGGASTDTQYF. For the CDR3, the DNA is TGTGCCAGCAGCGTAGGCCTCGGGGGAGCTAGCACAGATACGCAGTATTTT. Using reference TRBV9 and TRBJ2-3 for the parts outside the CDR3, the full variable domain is DSGVTQTPKHLITATGQRVTLRCSPRSGDLSVYWYQQSLDQGLQFLIQYYNGEERAKGNILERFSAQQFPDLHSELNLSSLELGDSALYFCASSVGLGGASTDTQYFGPGTRLTVL.

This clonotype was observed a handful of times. CDR3 amino acids: CASSYPGGPDGYTF. CDR3 coding DNA: TGTGCCAGCAGTTACCCAGGGGGACCGGACGGCTACACCTTC. The chain is built from TRBV6-5 and TRBJ1-2; the match to TRBD1 covers 7 bases. Germline V gives CDR1 MNHEY, CDR2 SVGAGI. This CDR3 region has 14 residues. After removal of 2 bases from V and 8 bases from J, the junction contained 8 bases not matched to a gene.

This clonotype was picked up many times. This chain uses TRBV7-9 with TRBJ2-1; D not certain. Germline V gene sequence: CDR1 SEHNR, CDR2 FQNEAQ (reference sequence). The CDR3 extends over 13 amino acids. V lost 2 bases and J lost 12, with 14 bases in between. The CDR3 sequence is CASSLSPEVWQFF. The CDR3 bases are TGTGCCAGCAGCTTAAGTCCCGAGGTCTGGCAGTTCTTC.

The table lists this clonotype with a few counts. CDR3 loop: CASSKEEREGPYEQYF. The DNA for the CDR3 is TGTGCCAGCAGCAAAGAGGAGCGGGAGGGCCCCTACGAGCAGTACTTC. The V gene is TRBV21-1, the J gene TRBJ2-7; the D call in the table, TRBD2, was not verified against the DNA. TRBV21-1 corresponds to a pseudogene. This CDR3 contains 16 residues.

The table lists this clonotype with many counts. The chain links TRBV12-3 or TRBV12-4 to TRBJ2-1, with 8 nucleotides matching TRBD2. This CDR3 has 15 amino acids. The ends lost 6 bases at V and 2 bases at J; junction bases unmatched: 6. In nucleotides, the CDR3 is TGTGCCAGCAGCCCCCGGGGGGGAACCTACAATGAGCAGTTCTTC. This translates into CASSPRGGTYNEQFF.

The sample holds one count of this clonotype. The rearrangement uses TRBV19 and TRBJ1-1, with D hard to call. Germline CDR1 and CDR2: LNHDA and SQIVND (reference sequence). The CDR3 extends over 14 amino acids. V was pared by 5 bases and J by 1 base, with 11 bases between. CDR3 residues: CASSVSGENTEAFF. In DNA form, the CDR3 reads TGTGCCAGTAGTGTAAGTGGGGAGAACACTGAAGCTTTCTTT.

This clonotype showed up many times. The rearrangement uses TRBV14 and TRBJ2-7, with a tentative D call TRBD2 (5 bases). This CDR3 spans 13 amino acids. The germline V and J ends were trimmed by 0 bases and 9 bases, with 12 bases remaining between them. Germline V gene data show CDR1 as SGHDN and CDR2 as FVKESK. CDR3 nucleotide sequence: TGTGCCAGCAGCCAAGAGTTGTCGAGCGGGCAGTACTTC. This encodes CASSQELSSGQYF.

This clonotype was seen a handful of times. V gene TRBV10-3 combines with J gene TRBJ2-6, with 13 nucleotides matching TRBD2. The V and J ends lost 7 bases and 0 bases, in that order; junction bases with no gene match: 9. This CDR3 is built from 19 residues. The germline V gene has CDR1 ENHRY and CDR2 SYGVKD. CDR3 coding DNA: TGTGCCATCAAAGCGGGACTAGCGGGACCGTTCTCTGGGGCCAACGTCCTGACTTTC. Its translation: CAIKAGLAGPFSGANVLTF.

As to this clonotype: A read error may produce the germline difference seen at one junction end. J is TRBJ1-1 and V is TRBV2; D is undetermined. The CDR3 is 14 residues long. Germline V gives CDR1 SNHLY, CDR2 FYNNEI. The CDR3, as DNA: TGTGCCAGCAGTGAATTGCCGGGGAACACTGAAGTTTTCTTT. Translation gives CASSELPGNTEVFF.

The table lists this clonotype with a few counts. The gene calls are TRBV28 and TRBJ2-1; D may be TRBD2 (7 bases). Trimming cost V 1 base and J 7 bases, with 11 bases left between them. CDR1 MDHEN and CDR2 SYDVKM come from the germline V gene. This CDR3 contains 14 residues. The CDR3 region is CASSLSGGRNEQFF. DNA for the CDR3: TGTGCCAGCAGTTTATCGGGGGGCCGGAATGAGCAGTTCTTC.

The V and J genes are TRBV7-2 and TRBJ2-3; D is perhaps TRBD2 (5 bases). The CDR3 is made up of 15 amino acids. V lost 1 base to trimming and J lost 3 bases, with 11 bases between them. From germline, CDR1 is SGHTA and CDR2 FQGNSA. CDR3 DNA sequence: TGTGCCAGCAGCTTAGTTGCGGGTATGACAGATACGCAGTATTTT. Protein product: CASSLVAGMTDTQYF.

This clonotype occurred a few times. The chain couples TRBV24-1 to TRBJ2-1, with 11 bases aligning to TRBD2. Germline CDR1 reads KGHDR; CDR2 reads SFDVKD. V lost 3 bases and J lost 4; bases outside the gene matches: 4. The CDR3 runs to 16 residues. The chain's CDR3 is CATSDTGLAGYNEQFF. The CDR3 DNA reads TGTGCCACCAGTGATACCGGACTAGCGGGTTACAATGAGCAGTTCTTC.

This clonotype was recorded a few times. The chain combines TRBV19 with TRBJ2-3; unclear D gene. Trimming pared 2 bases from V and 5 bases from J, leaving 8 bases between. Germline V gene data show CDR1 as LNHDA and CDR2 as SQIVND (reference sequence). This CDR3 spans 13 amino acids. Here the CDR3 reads CASSISVQDTQYF. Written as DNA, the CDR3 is TGTGCCAGTAGTATATCGGTTCAAGATACGCAGTATTTT. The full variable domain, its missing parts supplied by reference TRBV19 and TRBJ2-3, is DGGITQSPKYLFRKEGQNVTLSCEQNLNHDAMYWYRQDPGQGLRLIYYSQIVNDFQKGDIAEGYSVSREKKESFPLTVTSAQKNPTAFYLCASSISVQDTQYFGPGTRLTVL.